This T cell receptor (beta chain) emerged from a study of human T cells and chemical hapten exposure. The study, taken as a whole, reports: Expanded TCRs created a significantly greater count of big CDR3 similarity clusters than controls did. Patch test score showed a positive correlation with PT1 expanded TCR counts.

Germline V gives CDR1 MDHEN, CDR2 SYDVKM. The CDR3 loop spans 17 amino acids. TCRdb passed the RACE reads through MiXCR, listing each CDR3 protein once. The sample carries roughly 81,000 distinct CDR3 sequences, 8.5% recorded once. The count of this clonotype is one. Its cognate antigen is unknown. A read error is possible here, since a much larger clone lies one base away. Documented time point: pre-sensitization, week 0. The treatment here: therapeutic diphenylcyclopropenone sensitization with weekly scalp DPC. Alopecia patients, 18 to 70 years old and DPC-suitable, served as donors. This clonotype was obtained from a man aged 35 to 55 with alopecia areata. Some clones in this sample may be carry-over from other donors' samples. The chain links TRBV28 to TRBJ1-1; 8 positions match TRBD1. Sequencing was performed on whole blood, taken in connection with sensitization to the hapten diphenylcyclopropenone (DPC). The CDR3 DNA reads as TGTGCCAGCAGTCCCCACGGGGCAGGGGGCAAGAACACTAAAGCTTTCTTT. Its protein product is CASSPHGAGGKNTKAFF.